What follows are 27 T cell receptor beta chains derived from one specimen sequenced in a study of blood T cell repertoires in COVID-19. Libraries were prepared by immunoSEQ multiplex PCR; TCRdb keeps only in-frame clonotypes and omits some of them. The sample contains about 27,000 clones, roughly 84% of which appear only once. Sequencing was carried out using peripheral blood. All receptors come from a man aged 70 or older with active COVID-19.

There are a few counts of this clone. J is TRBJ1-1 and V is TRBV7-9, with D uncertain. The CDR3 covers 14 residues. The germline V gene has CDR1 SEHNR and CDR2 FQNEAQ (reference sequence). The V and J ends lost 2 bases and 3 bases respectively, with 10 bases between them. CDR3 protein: CASSLYGSDTEAFF. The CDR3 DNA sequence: TGTGCCAGCAGCTTATACGGGTCCGACACTGAAGCTTTCTTT.

As DNA, the CDR3 is TGTGCCACCAGCAGAGATCAGGGGGCTGGAGGAAACACCATATATTTT. It codes for CATSRDQGAGGNTIYF. The V and J genes are TRBV15 and TRBJ1-3, with 8 bases aligning to TRBD1. Germline values: CDR1 LNHNV, CDR2 YYDKDF (reference sequence). Germline trimming cut 0 bases from V and 4 bases from J; bases unmatched to any gene: 5. The CDR3 is 16 amino acids.

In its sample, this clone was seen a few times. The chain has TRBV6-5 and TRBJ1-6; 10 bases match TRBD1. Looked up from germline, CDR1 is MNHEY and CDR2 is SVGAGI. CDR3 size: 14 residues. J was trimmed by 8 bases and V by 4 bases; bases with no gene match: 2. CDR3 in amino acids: CASSWGTGDSPLHF. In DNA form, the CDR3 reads TGTGCCAGCAGTTGGGGGACAGGGGATTCACCCCTCCACTTT.

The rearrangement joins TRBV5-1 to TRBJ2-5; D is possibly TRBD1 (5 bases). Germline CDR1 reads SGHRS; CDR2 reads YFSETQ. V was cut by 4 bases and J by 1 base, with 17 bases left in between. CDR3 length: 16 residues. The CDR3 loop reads CASSARQRQAQETQYF. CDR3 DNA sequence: TGCGCCAGCAGCGCCCGACAGCGCCAGGCCCAAGAGACCCAGTACTTC.

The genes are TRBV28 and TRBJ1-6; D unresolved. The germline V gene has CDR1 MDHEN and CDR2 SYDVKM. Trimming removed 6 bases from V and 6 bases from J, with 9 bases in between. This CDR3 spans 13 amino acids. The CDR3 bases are TGTGCCAGCAGGACCAACAGTAATTCACCCCTCCACTTT. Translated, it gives CASRTNSNSPLHF.

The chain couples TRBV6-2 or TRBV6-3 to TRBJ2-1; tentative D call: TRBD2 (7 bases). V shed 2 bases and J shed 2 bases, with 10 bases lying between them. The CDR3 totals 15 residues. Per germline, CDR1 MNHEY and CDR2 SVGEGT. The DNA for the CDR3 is TGTGCCAGCAGTTACGACGGGGGGCCCTACAATGAGCAGTTCTTC. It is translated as CASSYDGGPYNEQFF.

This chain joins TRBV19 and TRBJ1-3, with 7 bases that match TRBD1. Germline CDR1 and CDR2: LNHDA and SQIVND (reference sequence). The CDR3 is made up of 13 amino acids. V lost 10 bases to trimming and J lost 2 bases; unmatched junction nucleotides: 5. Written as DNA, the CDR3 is TGTGCCACCCTGGGGACAGCTGGAAACACCATATATTTT. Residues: CATLGTAGNTIYF.

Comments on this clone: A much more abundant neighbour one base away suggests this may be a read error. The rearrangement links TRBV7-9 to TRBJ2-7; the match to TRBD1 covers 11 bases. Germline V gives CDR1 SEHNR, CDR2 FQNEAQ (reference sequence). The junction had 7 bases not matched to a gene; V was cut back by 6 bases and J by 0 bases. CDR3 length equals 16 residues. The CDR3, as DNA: TGTGCCAGCAGAGGGGACAGGGGGGGCGACTCCTACGAGCAGTACTTC. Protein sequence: CASRGDRGGDSYEQYF. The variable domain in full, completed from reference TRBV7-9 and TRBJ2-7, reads DTGVSQNPRHKITKRGQNVTFRCDPISEHNRLYWYRQTLGQGPEFLTYFQNEAQLEKSRLLSDRFSAERPKGSFSTLEIQRTEQGDSAMYLCASRGDRGGDSYEQYFGPGTRLTVT.

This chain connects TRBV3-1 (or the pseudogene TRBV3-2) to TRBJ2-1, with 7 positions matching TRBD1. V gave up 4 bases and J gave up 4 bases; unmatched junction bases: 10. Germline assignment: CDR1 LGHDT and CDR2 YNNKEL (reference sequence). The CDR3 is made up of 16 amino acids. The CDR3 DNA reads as TGTGCCAGCAGCCCTTCACAGGGGACAAATTACAATGAGCAGTTCTTC. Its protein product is CASSPSQGTNYNEQFF.

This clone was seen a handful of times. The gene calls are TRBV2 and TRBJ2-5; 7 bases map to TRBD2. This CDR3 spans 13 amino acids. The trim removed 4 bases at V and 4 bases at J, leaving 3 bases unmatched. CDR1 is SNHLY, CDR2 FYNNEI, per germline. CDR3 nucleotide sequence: TGTGCCAGCAGTGGTGGGGGGGGAGAGACCCAGTACTTC. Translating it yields CASSGGGGETQYF.

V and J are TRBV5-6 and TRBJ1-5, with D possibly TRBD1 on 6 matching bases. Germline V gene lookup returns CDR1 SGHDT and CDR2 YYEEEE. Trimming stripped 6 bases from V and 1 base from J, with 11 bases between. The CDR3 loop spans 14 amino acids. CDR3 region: CASTRQASNQPQHF. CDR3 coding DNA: TGTGCCAGCACTAGACAGGCCAGCAATCAGCCCCAGCATTTT.

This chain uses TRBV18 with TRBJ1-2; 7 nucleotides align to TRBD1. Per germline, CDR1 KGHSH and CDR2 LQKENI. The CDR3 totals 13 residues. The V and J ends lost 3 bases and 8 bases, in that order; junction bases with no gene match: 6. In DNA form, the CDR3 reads TGTGCCAGCTCACCGGAGGGGGCTAAAGGCTACACCTTC. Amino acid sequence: CASSPEGAKGYTF.

The CDR3 sequence is CAKELRGLAGTAGQFF. CDR3 nucleotides: TGTGCCAAAGAGCTTAGGGGACTAGCGGGGACTGCGGGACAGTTCTTC. The chain links TRBV7-9 to TRBJ2-1, with TRBD2 identical over 13 bases. The CDR3 runs 16 residues. The V segment lost 10 bases and the J segment 13 bases; nucleotides outside the gene matches: 19. Germline V lookup: CDR1 SEHNR, CDR2 FQNEAQ (reference sequence).

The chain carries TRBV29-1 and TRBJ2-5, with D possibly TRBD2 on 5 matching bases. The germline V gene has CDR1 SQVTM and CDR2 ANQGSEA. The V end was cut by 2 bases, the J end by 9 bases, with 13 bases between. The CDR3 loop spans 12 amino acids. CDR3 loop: CSVERVGMAQYF. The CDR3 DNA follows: TGCAGCGTTGAACGGGTCGGGATGGCCCAGTACTTC.

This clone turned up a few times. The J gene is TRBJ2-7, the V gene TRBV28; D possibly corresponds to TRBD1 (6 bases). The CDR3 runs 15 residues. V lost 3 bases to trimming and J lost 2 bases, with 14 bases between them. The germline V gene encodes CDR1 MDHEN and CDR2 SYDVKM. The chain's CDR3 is CASSFGGHSTYEQYF. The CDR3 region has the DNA TGTGCCAGCAGTTTTGGGGGACATTCCACCTACGAGCAGTACTTC.

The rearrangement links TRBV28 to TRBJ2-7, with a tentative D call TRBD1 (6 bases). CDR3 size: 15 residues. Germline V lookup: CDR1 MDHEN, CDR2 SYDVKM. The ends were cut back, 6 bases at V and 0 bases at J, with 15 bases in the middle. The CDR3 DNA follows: TGTGCCAGCAGCTGGGACAAAAGGAGCTCCTACGAGCAGTACTTC. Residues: CASSWDKRSSYEQYF.

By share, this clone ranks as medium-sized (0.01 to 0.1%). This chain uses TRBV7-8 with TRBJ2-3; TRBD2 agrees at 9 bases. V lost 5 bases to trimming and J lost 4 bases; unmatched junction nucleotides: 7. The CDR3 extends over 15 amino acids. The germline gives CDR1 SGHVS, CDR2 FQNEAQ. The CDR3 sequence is CASSGGLAFADTQYF. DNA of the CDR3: TGTGCCAGCAGCGGGGGACTAGCTTTCGCAGATACGCAGTATTTT.

CDR3 coding DNA: TGTGCCAGCAGCTTTGTTATTGGGGCGGACACTGAAGCTTTCTTT. It codes for CASSFVIGADTEAFF. The V gene is TRBV5-8, the J gene TRBJ1-1, with a weak D call TRBD1 (5 bases). V lost 2 bases and J lost 3, with 14 bases in between. The CDR3 is made up of 15 amino acids. Germline CDR1 and CDR2: SGHTS and YDEGEE.

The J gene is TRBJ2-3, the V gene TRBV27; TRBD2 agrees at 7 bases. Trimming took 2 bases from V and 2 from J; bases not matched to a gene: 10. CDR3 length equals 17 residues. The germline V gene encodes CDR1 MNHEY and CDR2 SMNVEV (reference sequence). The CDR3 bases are TGTGCCAGCAGTTTAGGAGTTGTGCGGGAGAACACAGATACGCAGTATTTT. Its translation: CASSLGVVRENTDTQYF.

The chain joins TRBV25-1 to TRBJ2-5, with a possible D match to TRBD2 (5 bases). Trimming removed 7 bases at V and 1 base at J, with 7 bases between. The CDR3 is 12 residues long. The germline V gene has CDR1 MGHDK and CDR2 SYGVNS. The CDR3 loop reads CASNRGQETQYF. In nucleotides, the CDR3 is TGTGCCAGCAACCGGGGCCAAGAGACCCAGTACTTC. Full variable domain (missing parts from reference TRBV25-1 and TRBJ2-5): EADIYQTPRYLVIGTGKKITLECSQTMGHDKMYWYQQDPGMELHLIHYSYGVNSTEKGDLSSESTVSRIRTEHFPLTLESARPSHTSQYLCASNRGQETQYFGPGTRLLVL.

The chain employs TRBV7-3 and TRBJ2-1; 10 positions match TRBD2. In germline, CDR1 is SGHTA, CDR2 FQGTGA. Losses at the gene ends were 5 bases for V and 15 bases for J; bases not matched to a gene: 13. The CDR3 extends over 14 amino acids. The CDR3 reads CASSPSASSGGVFF. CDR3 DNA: TGTGCCAGCAGCCCCTCGGCTTCTAGCGGGGGCGTGTTCTTC.

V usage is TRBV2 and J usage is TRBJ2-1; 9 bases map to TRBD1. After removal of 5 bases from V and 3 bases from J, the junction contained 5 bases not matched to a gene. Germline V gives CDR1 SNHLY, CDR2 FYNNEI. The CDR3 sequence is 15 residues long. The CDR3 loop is CASSLTGGGYNEQFF. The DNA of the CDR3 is TGTGCCAGCAGTCTGACAGGGGGGGGCTACAATGAGCAGTTCTTC.

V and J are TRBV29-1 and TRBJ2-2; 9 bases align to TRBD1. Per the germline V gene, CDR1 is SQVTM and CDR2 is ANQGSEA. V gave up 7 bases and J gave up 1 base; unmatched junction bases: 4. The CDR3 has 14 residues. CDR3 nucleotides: TGCAGCGCTATGGGACAGGGGAACACCGGGGAGCTGTTTTTT. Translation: CSAMGQGNTGELFF.

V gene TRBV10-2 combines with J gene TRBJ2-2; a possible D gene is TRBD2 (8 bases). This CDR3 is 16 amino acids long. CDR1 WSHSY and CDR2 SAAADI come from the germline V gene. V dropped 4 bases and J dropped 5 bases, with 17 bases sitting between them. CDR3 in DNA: TGCGCCAGCAGTGGACAGGGACTAGTAACGACCGGGGAGCTGTTTTTT. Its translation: CASSGQGLVTTGELFF.

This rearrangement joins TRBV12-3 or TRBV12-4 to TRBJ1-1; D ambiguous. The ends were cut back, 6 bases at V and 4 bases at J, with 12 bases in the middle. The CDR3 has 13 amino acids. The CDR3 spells CASRLSYGTEAFF. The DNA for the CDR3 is TGTGCCAGCAGGCTCTCCTACGGCACTGAAGCTTTCTTT.

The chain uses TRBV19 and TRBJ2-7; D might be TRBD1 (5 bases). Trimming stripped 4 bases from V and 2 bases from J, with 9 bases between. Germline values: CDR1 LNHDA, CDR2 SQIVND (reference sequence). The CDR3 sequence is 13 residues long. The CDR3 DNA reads TGTGCCAGTAGTAGGCAGGGTACCTACGAGCAGTACTTC. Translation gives CASSRQGTYEQYF. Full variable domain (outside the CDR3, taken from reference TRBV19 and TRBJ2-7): DGGITQSPKYLFRKEGQNVTLSCEQNLNHDAMYWYRQDPGQGLRLIYYSQIVNDFQKGDIAEGYSVSREKKESFPLTVTSAQKNPTAFYLCASSRQGTYEQYFGPGTRLTVT.

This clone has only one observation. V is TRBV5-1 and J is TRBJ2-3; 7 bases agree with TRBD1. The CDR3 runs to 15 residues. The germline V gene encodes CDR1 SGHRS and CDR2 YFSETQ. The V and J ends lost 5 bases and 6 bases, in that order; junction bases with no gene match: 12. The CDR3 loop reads CASRVLGTGVDTQYF. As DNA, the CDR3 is TGCGCCAGCAGGGTCTTGGGCACAGGGGTCGATACGCAGTATTTT.